The present T cell receptor (beta chain) was sequenced within a study of PD-1 blockade in classical Hodgkin lymphoma. All patients relapsed after autologous stem cell transplantation, and brentuximab vedotin exposure varied. Trimming cost V 3 bases and J 4 bases; bases outside gene matches: 7. The V gene's germline CDR1 is GTSNPN and CDR2 SVGIG (reference sequence). This CDR3 has 15 residues. Sequenced by immunoSEQ multiplex PCR; TCRdb stores in-frame clones only, minus some. The sample comprises tens of thousands of clones, around 91% of which are singletons, and about 15% rests with the top ten. The chain couples TRBV30 to TRBJ1-5; 9 nucleotides align to TRBD1. This TCR derives from a human donor with classical Hodgkin lymphoma. The sample here was peripheral blood mononuclear cells (PBMCs), taken at baseline. CDR3 in amino acids: CAWSDTGGVNQPQHF. The CDR3 coding sequence is TGTGCCTGGAGCGATACAGGGGGCGTGAATCAGCCCCAGCATTTT.